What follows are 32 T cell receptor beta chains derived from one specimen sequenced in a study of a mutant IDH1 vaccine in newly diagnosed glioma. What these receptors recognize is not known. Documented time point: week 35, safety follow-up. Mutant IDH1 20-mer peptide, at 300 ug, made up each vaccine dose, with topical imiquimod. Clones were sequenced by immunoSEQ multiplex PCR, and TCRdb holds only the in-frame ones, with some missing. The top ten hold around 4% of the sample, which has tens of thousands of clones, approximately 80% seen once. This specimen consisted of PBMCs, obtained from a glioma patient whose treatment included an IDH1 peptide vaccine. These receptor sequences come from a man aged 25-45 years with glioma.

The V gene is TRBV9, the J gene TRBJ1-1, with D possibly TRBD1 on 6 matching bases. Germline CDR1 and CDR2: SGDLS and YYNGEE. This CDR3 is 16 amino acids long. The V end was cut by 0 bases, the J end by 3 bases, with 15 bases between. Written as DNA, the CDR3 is TGTGCCAGCAGCGTAGCCCGAACAGGGCCAGACACTGAAGCTTTCTTT. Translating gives CASSVARTGPDTEAFF. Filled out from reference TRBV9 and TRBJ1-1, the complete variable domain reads DSGVTQTPKHLITATGQRVTLRCSPRSGDLSVYWYQQSLDQGLQFLIQYYNGEERAKGNILERFSAQQFPDLHSELNLSSLELGDSALYFCASSVARTGPDTEAFFGQGTRLTVV.

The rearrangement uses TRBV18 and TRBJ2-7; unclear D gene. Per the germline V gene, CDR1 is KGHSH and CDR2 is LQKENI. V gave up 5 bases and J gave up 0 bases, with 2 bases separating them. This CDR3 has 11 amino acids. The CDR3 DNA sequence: TGTGCCAGCTCAGCCTCCTACGAGCAGTACTTC. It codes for CASSASYEQYF.

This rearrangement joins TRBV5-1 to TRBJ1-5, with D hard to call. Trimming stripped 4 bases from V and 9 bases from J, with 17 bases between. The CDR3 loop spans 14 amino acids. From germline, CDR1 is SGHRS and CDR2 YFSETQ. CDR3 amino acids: CASSPRPSEGPQHF. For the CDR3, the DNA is TGCGCCAGCAGCCCTCGCCCATCAGAGGGGCCCCAGCATTTT.

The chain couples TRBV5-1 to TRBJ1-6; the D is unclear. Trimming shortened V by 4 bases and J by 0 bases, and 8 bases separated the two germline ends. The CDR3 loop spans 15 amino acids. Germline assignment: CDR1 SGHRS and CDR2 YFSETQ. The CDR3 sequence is CASSIRSSYNSPLHF. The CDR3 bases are TGCGCCAGCAGCATTAGGTCCTCCTATAATTCACCCCTCCACTTT. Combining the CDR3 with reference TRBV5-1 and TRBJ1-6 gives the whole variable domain KAGVTQTPRYLIKTRGQQVTLSCSPISGHRSVSWYQQTPGQGLQFLFEYFSETQRNKGNFPGRFSGRQFSNSRSEMNVSTLELGDSALYLCASSIRSSYNSPLHFGNGTRLTVT.

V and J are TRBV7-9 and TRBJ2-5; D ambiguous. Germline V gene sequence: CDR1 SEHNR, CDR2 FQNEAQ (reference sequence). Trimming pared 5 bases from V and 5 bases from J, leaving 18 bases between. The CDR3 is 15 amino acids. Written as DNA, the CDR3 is TGTGCCAGCAGCAGTGGACCGTTTAGCCGGGAGACCCAGTACTTC. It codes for CASSSGPFSRETQYF.

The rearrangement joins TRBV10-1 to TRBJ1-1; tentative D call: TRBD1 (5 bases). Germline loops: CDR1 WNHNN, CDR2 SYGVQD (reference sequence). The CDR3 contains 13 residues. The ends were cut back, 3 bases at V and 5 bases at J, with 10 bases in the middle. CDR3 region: CASSDWGGTEAFF. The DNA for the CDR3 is TGCGCCAGCAGTGATTGGGGGGGAACTGAAGCTTTCTTT.

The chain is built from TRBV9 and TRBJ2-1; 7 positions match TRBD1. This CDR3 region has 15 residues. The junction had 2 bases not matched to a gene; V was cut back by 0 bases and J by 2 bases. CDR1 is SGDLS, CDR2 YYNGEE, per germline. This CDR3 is CASSVAGTAYNEQFF. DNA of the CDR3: TGTGCCAGCAGCGTAGCCGGGACAGCCTACAATGAGCAGTTCTTC.

CDR3 loop: CASSWTIIAGELFF. The CDR3 nucleotides read TGTGCCAGCAGTTGGACAATAATCGCCGGGGAGCTGTTTTTT. The V call is TRBV27, the J call TRBJ2-2; TRBD1 is a possible D gene (5 bases). The CDR3 totals 14 residues. Germline V lookup: CDR1 MNHEY, CDR2 SMNVEV (reference sequence). V shed 4 bases and J shed 6 bases, with 12 bases lying between them.

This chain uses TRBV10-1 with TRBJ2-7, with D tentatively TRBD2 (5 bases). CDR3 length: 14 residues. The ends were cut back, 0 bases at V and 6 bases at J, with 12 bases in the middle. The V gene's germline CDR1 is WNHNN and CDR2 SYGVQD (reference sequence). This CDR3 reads CASSESVWEREQYF. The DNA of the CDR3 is TGCGCCAGCAGTGAGTCGGTTTGGGAGCGCGAGCAGTACTTC.

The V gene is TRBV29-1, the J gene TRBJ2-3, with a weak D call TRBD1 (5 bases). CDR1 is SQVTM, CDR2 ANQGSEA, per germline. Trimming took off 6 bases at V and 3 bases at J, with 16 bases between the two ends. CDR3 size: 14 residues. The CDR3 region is CSVVLDQGTDTQYF. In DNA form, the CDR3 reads TGCAGCGTCGTTTTAGATCAGGGAACAGATACGCAGTATTTT.

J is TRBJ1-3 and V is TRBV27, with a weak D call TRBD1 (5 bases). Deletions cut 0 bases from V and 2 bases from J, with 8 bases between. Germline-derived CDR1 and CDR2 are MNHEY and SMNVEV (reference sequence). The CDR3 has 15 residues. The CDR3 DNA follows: TGTGCCAGCAGTTTATCGGGCAGGGCTGGAAACACCATATATTTT. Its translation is CASSLSGRAGNTIYF.

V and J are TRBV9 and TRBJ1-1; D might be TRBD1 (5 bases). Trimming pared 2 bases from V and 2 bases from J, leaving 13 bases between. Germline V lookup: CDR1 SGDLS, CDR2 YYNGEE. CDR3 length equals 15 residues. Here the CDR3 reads CASSVLGTGNTEAFF. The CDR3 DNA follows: TGTGCCAGCAGCGTCCTAGGGACGGGTAACACTGAAGCTTTCTTT.

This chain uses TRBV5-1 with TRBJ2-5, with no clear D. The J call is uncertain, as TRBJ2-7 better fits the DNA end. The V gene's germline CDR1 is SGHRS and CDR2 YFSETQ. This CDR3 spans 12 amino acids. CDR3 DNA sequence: TGCGCCAGCAGCTTGAATATGGCCGAGCAGTACTTC. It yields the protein CASSLNMAEQYF.

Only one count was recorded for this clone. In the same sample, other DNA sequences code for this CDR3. CDR3 DNA: TGTGCCAGCAGTTTAGCAGGGGATGGCTACACCTTC. Its protein is CASSLAGDGYTF. The V and J genes are TRBV27 and TRBJ1-2, with a possible D match to TRBD1 (6 bases). The CDR3 is made up of 12 amino acids. The V and J ends lost 2 bases and 6 bases respectively, with 7 bases between them. Per the germline V gene, CDR1 is MNHEY and CDR2 is SMNVEV (reference sequence).

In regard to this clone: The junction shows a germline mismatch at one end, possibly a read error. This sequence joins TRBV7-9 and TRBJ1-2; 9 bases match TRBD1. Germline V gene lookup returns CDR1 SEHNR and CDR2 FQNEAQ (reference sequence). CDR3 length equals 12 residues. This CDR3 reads CASSDRQGESDF. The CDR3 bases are TGTGCCAGCAGCGACCGACAGGGGGAGTCCGACTTC.

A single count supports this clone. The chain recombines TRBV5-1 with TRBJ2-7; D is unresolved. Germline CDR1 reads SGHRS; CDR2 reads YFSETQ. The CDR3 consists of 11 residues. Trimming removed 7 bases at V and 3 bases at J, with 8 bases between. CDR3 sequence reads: CASGTVYEQYF. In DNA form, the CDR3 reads TGCGCCAGCGGTACAGTCTACGAGCAGTACTTC.

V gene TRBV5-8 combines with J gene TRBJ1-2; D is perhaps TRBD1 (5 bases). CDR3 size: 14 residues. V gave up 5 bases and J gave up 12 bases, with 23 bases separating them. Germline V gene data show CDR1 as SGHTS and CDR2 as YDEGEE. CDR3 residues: CASSPRDVPLAHTF. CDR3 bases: TGTGCCAGCAGTCCGAGGGACGTCCCCTTAGCCCACACCTTC.

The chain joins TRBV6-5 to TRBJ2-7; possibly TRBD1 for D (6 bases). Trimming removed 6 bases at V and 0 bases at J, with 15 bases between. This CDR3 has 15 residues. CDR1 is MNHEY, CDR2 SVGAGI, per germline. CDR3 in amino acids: CASSLGTSPSYEQYF. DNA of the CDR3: TGTGCCAGCAGCTTAGGGACATCACCCTCCTACGAGCAGTACTTC.

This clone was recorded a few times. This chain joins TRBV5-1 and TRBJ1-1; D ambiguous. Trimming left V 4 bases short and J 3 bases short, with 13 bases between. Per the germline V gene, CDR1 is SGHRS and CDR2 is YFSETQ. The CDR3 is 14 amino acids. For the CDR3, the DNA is TGCGCCAGCAGCCCGAAAGTCCCGGACACTGAAGCTTTCTTT. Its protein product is CASSPKVPDTEAFF.

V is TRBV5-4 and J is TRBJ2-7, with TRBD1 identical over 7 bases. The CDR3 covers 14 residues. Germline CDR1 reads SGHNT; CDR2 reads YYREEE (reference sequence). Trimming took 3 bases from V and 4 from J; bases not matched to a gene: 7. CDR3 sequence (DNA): TGTGCCAGCAGCTCTAAAGGGGGCCGGTACGAGCAGTACTTC. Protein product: CASSSKGGRYEQYF.

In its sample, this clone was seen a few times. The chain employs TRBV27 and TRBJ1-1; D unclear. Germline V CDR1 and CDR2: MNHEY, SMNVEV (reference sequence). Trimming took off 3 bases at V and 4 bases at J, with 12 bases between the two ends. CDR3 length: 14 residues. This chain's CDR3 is CASSFFRGSTEAFF. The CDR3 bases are TGTGCCAGCAGTTTCTTCCGGGGATCCACTGAAGCTTTCTTT.

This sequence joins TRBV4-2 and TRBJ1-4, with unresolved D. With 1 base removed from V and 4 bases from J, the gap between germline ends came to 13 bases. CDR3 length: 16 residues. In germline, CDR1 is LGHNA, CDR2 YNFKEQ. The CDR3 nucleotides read TGTGCCAGCAGCCAAGTGGACGGAAACGATAATGAAAAACTGTTTTTT. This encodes CASSQVDGNDNEKLFF.

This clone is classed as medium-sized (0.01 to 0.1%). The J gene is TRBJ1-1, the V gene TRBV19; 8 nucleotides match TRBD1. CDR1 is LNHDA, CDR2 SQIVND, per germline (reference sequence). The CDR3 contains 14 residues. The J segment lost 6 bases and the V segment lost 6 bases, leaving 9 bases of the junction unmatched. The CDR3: CASSQDRVNAEAFF. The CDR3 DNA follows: TGTGCCAGTAGCCAGGACAGGGTGAATGCTGAAGCTTTCTTT.

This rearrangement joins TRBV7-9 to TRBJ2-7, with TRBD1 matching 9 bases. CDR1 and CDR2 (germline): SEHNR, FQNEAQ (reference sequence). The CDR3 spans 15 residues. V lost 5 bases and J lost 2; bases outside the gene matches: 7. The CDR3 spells CASSPRQGVTYEQYF. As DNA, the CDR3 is TGTGCCAGCAGCCCAAGACAGGGGGTCACCTACGAGCAGTACTTC.

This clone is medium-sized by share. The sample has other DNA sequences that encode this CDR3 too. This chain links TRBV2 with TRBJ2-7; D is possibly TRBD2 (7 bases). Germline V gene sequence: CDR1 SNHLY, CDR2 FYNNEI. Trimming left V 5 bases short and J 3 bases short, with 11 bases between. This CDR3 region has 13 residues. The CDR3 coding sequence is TGTGCCAGCAGTCCGGGGGGCGTCTACGAGCAGTACTTC. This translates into CASSPGGVYEQYF.

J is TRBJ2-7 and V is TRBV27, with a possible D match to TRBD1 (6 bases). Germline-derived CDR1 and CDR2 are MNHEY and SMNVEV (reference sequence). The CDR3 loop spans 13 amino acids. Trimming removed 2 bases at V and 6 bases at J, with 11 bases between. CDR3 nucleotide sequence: TGTGCCAGCAGTTTACAACAGGGAGTCGAGCAGTACTTC. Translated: CASSLQQGVEQYF.

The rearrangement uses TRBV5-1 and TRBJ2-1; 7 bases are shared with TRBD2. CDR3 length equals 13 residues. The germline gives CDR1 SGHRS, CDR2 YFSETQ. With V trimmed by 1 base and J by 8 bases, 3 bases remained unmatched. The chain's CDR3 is CASSLSSGHEQFF. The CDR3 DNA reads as TGCGCCAGCAGCTTGTCTAGCGGCCATGAGCAGTTCTTC.

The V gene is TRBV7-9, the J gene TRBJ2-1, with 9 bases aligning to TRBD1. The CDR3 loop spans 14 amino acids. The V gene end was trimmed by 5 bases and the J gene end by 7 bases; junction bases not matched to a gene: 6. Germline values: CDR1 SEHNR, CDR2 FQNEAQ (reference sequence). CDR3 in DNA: TGTGCCAGCAGCGTACAGGGGGCGCATAATGAGCAGTTCTTC. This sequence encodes CASSVQGAHNEQFF.

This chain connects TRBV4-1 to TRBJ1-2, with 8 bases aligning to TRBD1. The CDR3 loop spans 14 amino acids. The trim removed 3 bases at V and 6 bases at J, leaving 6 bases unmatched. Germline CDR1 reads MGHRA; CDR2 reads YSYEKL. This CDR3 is CASSHTQGADGYTF. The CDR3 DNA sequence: TGCGCCAGCAGCCATACCCAGGGGGCGGATGGCTACACCTTC.

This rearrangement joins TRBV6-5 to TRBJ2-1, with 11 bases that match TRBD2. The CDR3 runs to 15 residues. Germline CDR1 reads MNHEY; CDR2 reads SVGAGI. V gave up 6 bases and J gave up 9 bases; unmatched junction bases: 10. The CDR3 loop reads CASRVAGGPYGEQFF. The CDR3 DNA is TGTGCCAGCAGGGTAGCGGGGGGGCCCTACGGTGAGCAGTTCTTC.

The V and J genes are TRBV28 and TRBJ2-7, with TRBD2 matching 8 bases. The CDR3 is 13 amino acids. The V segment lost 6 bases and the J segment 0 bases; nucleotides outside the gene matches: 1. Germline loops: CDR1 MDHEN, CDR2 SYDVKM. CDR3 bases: TGTGCCAGCAGGCTAGCGGGCTCCTACGAGCAGTACTTC. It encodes CASRLAGSYEQYF.

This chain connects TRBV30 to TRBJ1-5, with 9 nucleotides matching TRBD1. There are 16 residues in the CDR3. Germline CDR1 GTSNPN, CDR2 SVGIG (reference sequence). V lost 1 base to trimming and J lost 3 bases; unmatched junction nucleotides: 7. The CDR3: CAWSGWGQGNNQPQHF. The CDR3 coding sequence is TGTGCCTGGAGTGGCTGGGGACAGGGAAACAATCAGCCCCAGCATTTT.